This TCR beta chain appears in the sequencing data of a study of post-analysis software for immune sequencing data. Study-wide points: Compared against controls, patients with multiple sclerosis displayed significantly lower normalized Chao1 diversity. Patients used about 5 TRBV segments, including TRBV5-6, TRBV5-1 and TRBV20-1, more often than controls.

Germline CDR1 ENHRY, CDR2 SYGVKD. This CDR3 contains 11 residues. V was cut by 8 bases and J by 4 bases, with 8 bases left in between. Prepared libraries of TCR beta cDNA carried unique molecular identifiers. TCRdb reanalysed the PCR reads using MiXCR and keeps one entry per CDR3 protein. The table records around 770,000 distinct CDR3 sequences, about 43% of them present only once. Comments on this clonotype: Antigen unknown.

This rearrangement joins TRBV10-3 to TRBJ1-1; tentative D call: TRBD1 (5 bases). Sequenced sample: blood. This receptor was obtained from a girl aged 10 to 17 with multiple sclerosis. CDR3 region: CAIGGSTEAFF. The CDR3 region has the DNA TGTGCCATCGGGGGTAGCACTGAAGCTTTCTTT.